The TCR beta chain described here comes from a study of tumor-infiltrating lymphocytes in primary liver carcinoma. Points from the study as a whole: Tumors and blood were compared for top-250-clone fraction, and tumors had the significantly higher value (p = 0.039).

This clonotype was seen a handful of times. The antigen remains unidentified. Germline trimming cut 5 bases from V and 0 bases from J; bases unmatched to any gene: 14. In germline, CDR1 is DFQATT, CDR2 SNEGSKA (reference sequence). This CDR3 contains 18 residues. A primer in the constant region served to generate TCR beta cDNA from 500 ng of total RNA. Amplification in three nested multiplex PCR rounds with slightly modified ARM-PCR gave rise to TCR beta libraries. For around 10 cycles apiece, the opening two PCR rounds ran with TRBV1-TRBV30 forward primers and a C-beta reverse primer. TCRdb processed the multiplex PCR reads anew with MiXCR; each CDR3 protein has one entry. This sample has approximately 45,000 distinct CDR3 sequences, with about three quarters found just once. Unsorted bulk tissue, about 19-32 mg of it, served as the source for co-extraction of RNA and DNA. Samples came from superior, inferior, lateral poles and tumor centre. Viable tumor cells exceeded 85% in all tumor samples.

The genes are TRBV20-1 and TRBJ2-5, with 11 bases matching TRBD2. The receptor was derived from a man aged 40-49 years with primary liver carcinoma and hepatitis B virus infection. The sample consisted of liver tumor tissue from sampling region 2. Noted subset: tumor region T2, inferior pole. The DNA for the CDR3 is TGCAGTGCTGACTTGGGGGCTAGCGGGAGGCTGTACCAAGAGACCCAGTACTTC. This codes for CSADLGASGRLYQETQYF.